These 13 T cell receptor beta chains originate from one sample sequenced in a study of radiation and T cells in renal cell carcinoma. The assay was immunoSEQ multiplex PCR, and TCRdb's table has in-frame clones only and misses some. Here the sample spans roughly 130,000 clones, 70% to 90% being singletons. Time point meaning: baseline pretreatment blood. Noted treatment: 15 Gy SBRT to primary tumor, nephrectomy 4 weeks later. Sequencing was performed on blood, taken from a patient whose treatment included radiotherapy and nephrectomy. The receptors come from a woman aged 45 to 65 with renal cell carcinoma.

This chain joins TRBV7-2 and TRBJ1-6; 9 positions agree with TRBD1. Germline-derived CDR1 and CDR2 are SGHTA and FQGNSA. The CDR3 is 15 amino acids. J was trimmed by 5 bases and V by 5 bases; bases with no gene match: 4. The CDR3 protein is CASSLGQGHNSPLHF. The CDR3 DNA reads as TGTGCCAGCAGCCTCGGACAGGGGCATAATTCACCCCTCCACTTT.

This chain links TRBV20-1 with TRBJ1-2; D gene unclear. The V and J ends lost 3 bases and 5 bases respectively, with 4 bases between them. The CDR3 is 10 residues long. Germline V gene sequence: CDR1 DFQATT, CDR2 SNEGSKA (reference sequence). CDR3 sequence (DNA): TGCAGTGCTAGTGAATATGGCTACACCTTC. As protein: CSASEYGYTF.

The chain employs TRBV11-2 and TRBJ2-2; D possibly corresponds to TRBD2 (6 bases). The germline V gene has CDR1 SGHAT and CDR2 FQNNGV. CDR3 length: 15 residues. V dropped 0 bases and J dropped 4 bases, with 9 bases sitting between them. Here the CDR3 DNA reads TGTGCCAGCAGCTTAGACGGGAGTCGCACCGGGGAGCTGTTTTTT. It codes for CASSLDGSRTGELFF.

This chain uses TRBV5-1 with TRBJ2-3, with unresolved D. V gave up 0 bases and J gave up 2 bases, with 13 bases separating them. Germline-derived CDR1 and CDR2 are SGHRS and YFSETQ. The CDR3 length is 16 residues. The CDR3 nucleotides are TGCGCCAGCAGCTTGGGAGGCAGCATACCCACAGATACGCAGTATTTT. It translates to CASSLGGSIPTDTQYF.

The chain has TRBV6-1 and TRBJ2-1; 9 nucleotides line up with TRBD1. The CDR3 is made up of 17 amino acids. Germline CDR1 and CDR2: MNHNS and SASEGT. V shed 2 bases, J shed 2 bases, and the junction held 7 bases outside the gene matches. CDR3 bases: TGTGCCAGCAGTGAACCGGGACAGGGAGGTACCTACAATGAGCAGTTCTTC. Encoded protein: CASSEPGQGGTYNEQFF.

J is TRBJ1-2 and V is TRBV4-2; tentative D call: TRBD1 (6 bases). V was cut by 0 bases and J by 11 bases, with 10 bases left in between. Per the germline V gene, CDR1 is LGHNA and CDR2 is YNFKEQ. CDR3 length: 12 residues. CDR3 in amino acids: CASSQEQGRYTF. The CDR3 DNA is TGTGCCAGCAGCCAAGAACAGGGCAGATACACCTTC.

The V and J genes are TRBV23-1 and TRBJ2-2, with D tentatively TRBD2 (6 bases). TRBV23-1 is reported as an ORF; its role is uncertain. The CDR3 contains 14 residues. V was pared by 1 base and J by 5 bases, with 8 bases between. The CDR3 region has the DNA TGCGCCAGCAGTCAATTAGGAGGGACCGGGGAGCTGTTTTTT. Its translation: CASSQLGGTGELFF.

The count of this clone is one. This chain links TRBV5-6 with TRBJ1-1; D is ambiguous. The CDR3 spans 11 residues. V lost 4 bases to trimming and J lost 5 bases, with 6 bases between them. The germline V gene has CDR1 SGHDT and CDR2 YYEEEE. The CDR3 bases are TGTGCCAGCAGCCATATGACTGAAGCTTTCTTT. As protein: CASSHMTEAFF.

The CDR3 loop is CASSLLRGTGGGGYTF. The CDR3 bases are TGTGCCAGCAGCTTGTTGCGCGGGACAGGCGGAGGAGGCTACACCTTC. V is TRBV5-5 and J is TRBJ1-2, with 8 bases aligning to TRBD1. The CDR3 totals 16 residues. Per germline, CDR1 SGHKS and CDR2 YYEKEE (reference sequence). Trimming at V came to 1 base and at J to 8 bases, leaving 13 bases not matched to a gene.

The chain carries TRBV2 and TRBJ1-2; perhaps TRBD1 as D (6 bases). The germline V gene encodes CDR1 SNHLY and CDR2 FYNNEI. The CDR3 runs 12 residues. The V gene lost 6 bases and the J gene lost 4 bases, with 9 bases spanning the gap. DNA for the CDR3: TGTGCCAGCAGATCGGACAGCTATGGCTACACCTTC. Amino acid sequence: CASRSDSYGYTF.

This chain links TRBV5-8 with TRBJ1-6; D is uncertain. The germline V gene encodes CDR1 SGHTS and CDR2 YDEGEE. The CDR3 has 14 residues. V lost 0 bases and J 6 bases, leaving 7 bases between the germline ends. Written as DNA, the CDR3 is TGTGCCAGCAGCTTGGAAGTGATTAATTCACCCCTCCACTTT. Translation: CASSLEVINSPLHF.

The chain recombines TRBV28 with TRBJ1-1; TRBD1 agrees at 8 bases. Germline V gene lookup returns CDR1 MDHEN and CDR2 SYDVKM. Trimming took 1 base from V and 7 from J; bases not matched to a gene: 2. The CDR3 spans 13 residues. The CDR3 reads CASSLSGGSEAFF. The CDR3 coding sequence is TGTGCCAGCAGTTTATCAGGGGGCAGTGAAGCTTTCTTT.

J is TRBJ2-1 and V is TRBV6-4; D remains ambiguous. This CDR3 region has 14 residues. Trimming removed 5 bases from V and 8 bases from J, with 16 bases in between. CDR1 MRHNA and CDR2 SNTAGT come from the germline V gene. This CDR3 is CASSKDLSWDEQFF. CDR3 coding DNA: TGTGCCAGCAGTAAAGACCTGAGCTGGGATGAGCAGTTCTTC.